This TCR beta chain was recovered during a study of technical replicates of blood from a handful of donors. Sequencing was performed with immunoSEQ multiplex PCR; in TCRdb, only in-frame clones are kept and a portion is missing. The profile covers under 15,000 clones, with more than 75% appearing a single time and roughly 13% taken by the ten largest. The V gene lost 3 bases and the J gene lost 6 bases, with 9 bases spanning the gap. This CDR3 has 12 amino acids. Germline V gives CDR1 MDHEN, CDR2 SYDVKM. The receptor was derived from a human donor in good health. The gene calls are TRBV28 and TRBJ2-7; D is unclear. Sequenced sample: PBMCs. Here the CDR3 reads CASSLLETEQYF. The DNA of the CDR3 is TGTGCCAGCAGTTTGCTAGAAACCGAGCAGTACTTC.